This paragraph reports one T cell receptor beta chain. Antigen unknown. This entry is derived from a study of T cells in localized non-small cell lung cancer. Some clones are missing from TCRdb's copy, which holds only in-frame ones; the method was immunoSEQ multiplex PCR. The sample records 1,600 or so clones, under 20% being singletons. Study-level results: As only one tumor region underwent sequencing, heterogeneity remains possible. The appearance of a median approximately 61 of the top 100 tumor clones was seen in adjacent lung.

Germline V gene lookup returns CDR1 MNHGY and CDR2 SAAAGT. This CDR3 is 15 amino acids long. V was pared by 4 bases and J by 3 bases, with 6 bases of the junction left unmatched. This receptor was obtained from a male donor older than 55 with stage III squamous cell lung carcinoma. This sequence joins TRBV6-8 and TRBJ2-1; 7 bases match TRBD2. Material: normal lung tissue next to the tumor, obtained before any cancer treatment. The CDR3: CASSLGGGNYNEQFF. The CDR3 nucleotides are TGTGCCAGCAGTTTGGGCGGGGGAAACTACAATGAGCAGTTCTTC.